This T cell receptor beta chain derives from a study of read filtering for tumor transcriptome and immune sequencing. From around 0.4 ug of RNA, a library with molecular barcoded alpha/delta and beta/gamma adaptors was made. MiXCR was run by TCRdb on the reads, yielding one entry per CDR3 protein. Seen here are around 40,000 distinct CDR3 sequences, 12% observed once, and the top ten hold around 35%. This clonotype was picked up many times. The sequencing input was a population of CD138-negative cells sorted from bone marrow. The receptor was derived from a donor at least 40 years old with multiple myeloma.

The CDR3 nucleotides read TGTGCCAGCAGTTCCCCCCCCAGCACAGATACGCAGTATTTT. Translated: CASSSPPSTDTQYF. The chain couples TRBV28 to TRBJ2-3; D is unclear. Trimming shortened V by 4 bases and J by 0 bases, and 8 bases separated the two germline ends. The CDR3 is made up of 14 amino acids. Germline CDR1 and CDR2: MDHEN and SYDVKM.